Following are 4 T cell receptor beta chains from one sample sequenced in a study of prognosis after radiotherapy for stage I lung cancer (dated by TCRdb to the early 2020s). These reads were obtained on an Illumina HiSeq 3000. Two rounds of multiplex PCR were performed to amplify the TCR beta CDR3 region from genomic DNA. In the first round of PCR, primers specific to each TRBV and TRBJ gene were used, and the primer sequences are filed in Chinese patent CN105087789A. TCRdb reprocessed the public reads (quality trimming at Q25 with fastp, clone calling with MiXCR) and kept in-frame beta chains. Here each entry gathers all rows of one CDR3 protein and keeps the most common genes and DNA. The sample yields fewer than 25,000 distinct CDR3 sequences; around 46% were counted once. 25% to 40% of the sample is taken by the ten largest. The material sequenced was PBMCs, taken before or after stereotactic body radiation therapy (not recorded which). The receptors come from a donor at least 50 years old with non-small cell lung cancer.

In its sample, this clonotype is medium-sized (0.01 to 0.1%). The rearrangement links TRBV6-1 to TRBJ1-6, with a possible D match to TRBD1 (6 bases). The ends were cut back, 6 bases at V and 0 bases at J, with 15 bases in the middle. Looked up from germline, CDR1 is MNHNS and CDR2 is SASEGT. The CDR3 is 17 amino acids. CDR3: CASRRGGLSSYNSPLHF. The CDR3 DNA sequence: TGTGCCAGCAGGAGGGGGGGGTTGAGCTCCTATAATTCACCCCTCCACTTT.

The rearrangement joins TRBV9 to TRBJ2-7; D uncertain. Germline V gives CDR1 SGDLS, CDR2 YYNGEE. The CDR3 has 14 residues. V gave up 0 bases and J gave up 6 bases, with 13 bases separating them. CDR3 sequence reads: CASSVEREVGEQYF. CDR3 bases: TGTGCCAGCAGCGTAGAGAGAGAGGTTGGCGAGCAGTACTTC.

This rearrangement joins TRBV11-2 to TRBJ2-7; the match to TRBD2 covers 10 bases. V dropped 3 bases and J dropped 6; count of bases not matched to a gene: 11. From germline, CDR1 is SGHAT and CDR2 FQNNGV. CDR3 length equals 16 residues. This chain's CDR3 is CASSFRWLAGVSEQYF. In nucleotides, the CDR3 is TGTGCCAGCAGCTTCAGGTGGCTAGCGGGAGTATCCGAGCAGTACTTC.

This clonotype was counted many times. V is TRBV3-1 and J is TRBJ2-2; 11 bases are shared with TRBD2. Germline V gene sequence: CDR1 LGHDT, CDR2 YNNKEL (reference sequence). This CDR3 comprises 15 residues. With 6 bases clipped from V and 6 bases from J, the junction kept 6 bases outside the gene matches. The CDR3, as DNA: TGTGCCAGCAGGAGTAGCGGGAGGGCCGCCGGGGAGCTGTTTTTT. Translation: CASRSSGRAAGELFF. Combining the CDR3 with reference TRBV3-1 and TRBJ2-2 gives the whole variable domain DTAVSQTPKYLVTQMGNDKSIKCEQNLGHDTMYWYKQDSKKFLKIMFSYNNKELIINETVPNRFSPKSPDKAHLNLHINSLELGDSAVYFCASRSSGRAAGELFFGEGSRLTVL.